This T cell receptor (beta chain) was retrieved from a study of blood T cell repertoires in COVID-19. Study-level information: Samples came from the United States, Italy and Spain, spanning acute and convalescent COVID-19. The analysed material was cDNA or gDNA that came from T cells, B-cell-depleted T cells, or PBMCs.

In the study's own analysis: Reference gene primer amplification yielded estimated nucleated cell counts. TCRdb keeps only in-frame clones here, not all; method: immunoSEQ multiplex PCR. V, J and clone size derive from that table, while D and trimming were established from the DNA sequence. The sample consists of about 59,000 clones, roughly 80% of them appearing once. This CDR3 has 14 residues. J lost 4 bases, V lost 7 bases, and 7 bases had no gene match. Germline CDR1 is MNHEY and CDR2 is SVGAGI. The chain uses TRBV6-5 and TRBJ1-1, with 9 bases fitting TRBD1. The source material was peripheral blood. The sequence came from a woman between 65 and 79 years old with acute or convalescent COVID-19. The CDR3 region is CASTRTGAVTEAFF. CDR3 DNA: TGTGCCAGCACTCGGACAGGGGCCGTCACTGAAGCTTTCTTT.